Below are 11 T cell receptor beta chains sequenced from a single sample in a study of blood T cell repertoires in COVID-19. Profiling relied on immunoSEQ multiplex PCR, and the TCRdb table lists in-frame clones only, not all of them. The sample has about 150,000 clones; over 75% are singletons. Sequencing was done on a sample of peripheral blood. Source of these receptors: an elderly man with COVID-19, enrolled during active disease.

The rearrangement joins TRBV2 to TRBJ2-1; 7 bases agree with TRBD2. Trimming took 8 bases from V and 8 from J; bases not matched to a gene: 12. The V gene's germline CDR1 is SNHLY and CDR2 FYNNEI. The CDR3 contains 14 residues. The CDR3 spells CASRRGLTNDEQFF. The CDR3 bases are TGTGCCAGCCGACGGGGACTAACCAATGATGAGCAGTTCTTC.

The J gene is TRBJ1-2, the V gene TRBV27, with unresolved D. The germline V gene has CDR1 MNHEY and CDR2 SMNVEV (reference sequence). V was trimmed by 0 bases and J by 6 bases, leaving 8 bases between them. CDR3 length: 13 residues. The CDR3 sequence: CASSLSGNNGYTF. The CDR3 nucleotides read TGTGCCAGCAGTTTATCCGGGAACAATGGCTACACCTTC.

J is TRBJ2-5 and V is TRBV14; 11 bases are shared with TRBD2. The J segment lost 5 bases and the V segment lost 1 base, leaving 6 bases of the junction unmatched. The CDR3 extends over 16 amino acids. Germline-derived CDR1 and CDR2 are SGHDN and FVKESK. The chain's CDR3 is CASSQGASGGFETQYF. The CDR3 coding sequence is TGTGCCAGCAGCCAAGGTGCTAGCGGGGGGTTTGAGACCCAGTACTTC.

Written as DNA, the CDR3 is TGTGCCAGCAGCCAAGATCAAGCGGGGGGTTACAATGAGCAGTTCTTC. Its protein is CASSQDQAGGYNEQFF. The chain recombines TRBV4-2 with TRBJ2-1; 9 nucleotides align to TRBD2. This CDR3 is 16 amino acids long. Trimming took 0 bases from V and 4 from J; bases not matched to a gene: 4. Germline V lookup: CDR1 LGHNA, CDR2 YNFKEQ.

The chain recombines TRBV9 with TRBJ1-2; the match to TRBD1 covers 11 bases. The germline gives CDR1 SGDLS, CDR2 YYNGEE. V dropped 3 bases and J dropped 3; count of bases not matched to a gene: 10. The CDR3 sequence is 17 residues long. This chain's CDR3 is CASSEPGTGGVDYGYTF. The CDR3 DNA is TGTGCCAGCAGCGAACCCGGGACAGGGGGTGTCGACTATGGCTACACCTTC.

The V gene is TRBV11-3, the J gene TRBJ2-2; possibly TRBD1 for D (5 bases). Germline V lookup: CDR1 SGHNT, CDR2 YENEEA. V was cut by 4 bases and J by 2 bases, with 8 bases left in between. This CDR3 has 14 amino acids. The DNA for the CDR3 is TGTGCCAGCAGCTCCGACAGCAACACCGGGGAGCTGTTTTTT. It encodes CASSSDSNTGELFF.

This chain connects TRBV10-2 to TRBJ2-7; 7 bases fit TRBD1. This CDR3 comprises 15 residues. Germline V lookup: CDR1 WSHSY, CDR2 SAAADI. V lost 3 bases, J lost 3 bases, and 8 bases stayed unmatched. CDR3 in DNA: TGCGCCAGCAGTGATTTAGGACAGGAACGCTACGAGCAGTACTTC. This codes for CASSDLGQERYEQYF.

The J gene is TRBJ1-1, the V gene TRBV14, with D possibly TRBD1 on 5 matching bases. In germline, CDR1 is SGHDN, CDR2 FVKESK. The CDR3 contains 15 residues. V gave up 1 base and J gave up 4 bases, with 13 bases separating them. The CDR3 nucleotides are TGTGCCAGCAGCCAAGGGGGCCCCTCGGGCACTGAAGCTTTCTTT. Protein product: CASSQGGPSGTEAFF.

There are a few counts of this clone. The V call is TRBV4-1, the J call TRBJ2-3; a possible D gene is TRBD1 (6 bases). This CDR3 comprises 18 residues. Trimming took 4 bases from V and 5 from J, leaving 25 bases between them. Germline CDR1 and CDR2: MGHRA and YSYEKL. CDR3 DNA: TGCGCCAGCAGCCTAACATCCCCCATAACAGGGAGTGGAGATACGCAGTATTTT. It codes for CASSLTSPITGSGDTQYF.

This chain links TRBV7-2 with TRBJ1-4; 7 nucleotides line up with TRBD1. V shed 4 bases, J shed 7 bases, and the junction held 3 bases outside the gene matches. CDR3 size: 13 residues. Germline CDR1 SGHTA, CDR2 FQGNSA. CDR3 sequence (DNA): TGTGCCAGCAGCTACGACAGGGCTGAAAAACTGTTTTTT. Its protein is CASSYDRAEKLFF.

V usage is TRBV5-8 and J usage is TRBJ2-7; TRBD1 agrees at 7 bases. The CDR3 has 15 residues. Germline assignment: CDR1 SGHTS and CDR2 YDEGEE. Losses at the gene ends were 5 bases for V and 1 base for J; bases not matched to a gene: 9. The CDR3 DNA reads as TGTGCCAGCAGACCCGGGACAGCCGGTTCCTACGAGCAGTACTTC. It specifies CASRPGTAGSYEQYF. Variable domain in full (rest from reference TRBV5-8 and TRBJ2-7): EAGVTQSPTHLIKTRGQQATLRCSPISGHTSVYWYQQALGLGLQFLLWYDEGEERNRGNFPPRFSGRQFPNYSSELNVNALELEDSALYLCASRPGTAGSYEQYFGPGTRLTVT.